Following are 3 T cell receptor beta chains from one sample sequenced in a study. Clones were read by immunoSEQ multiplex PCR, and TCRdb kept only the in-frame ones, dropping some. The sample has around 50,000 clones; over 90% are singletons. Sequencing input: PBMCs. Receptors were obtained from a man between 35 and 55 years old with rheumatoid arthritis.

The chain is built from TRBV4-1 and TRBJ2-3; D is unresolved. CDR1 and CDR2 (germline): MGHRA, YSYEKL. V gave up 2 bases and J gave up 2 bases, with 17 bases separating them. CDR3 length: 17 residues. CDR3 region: CASSQRWLTSNTDTQYF. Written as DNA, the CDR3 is TGCGCCAGCAGCCAAAGGTGGCTTACGAGTAACACAGATACGCAGTATTTT.

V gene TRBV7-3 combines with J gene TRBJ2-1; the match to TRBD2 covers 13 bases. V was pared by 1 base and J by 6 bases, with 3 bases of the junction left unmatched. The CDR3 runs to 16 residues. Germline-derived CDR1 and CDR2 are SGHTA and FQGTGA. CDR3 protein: CASSLMGLAGSNEQFF. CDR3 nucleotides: TGTGCCAGCAGCTTAATGGGACTAGCGGGAAGCAATGAGCAGTTCTTC.

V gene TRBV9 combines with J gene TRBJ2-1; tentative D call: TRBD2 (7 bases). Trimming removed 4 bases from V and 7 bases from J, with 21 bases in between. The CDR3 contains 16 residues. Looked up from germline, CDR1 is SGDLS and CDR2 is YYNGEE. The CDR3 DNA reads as TGTGCCAGCAGCCCAGGAATACTAGCGAGGGGGAATGAGCAGTTCTTC. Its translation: CASSPGILARGNEQFF.